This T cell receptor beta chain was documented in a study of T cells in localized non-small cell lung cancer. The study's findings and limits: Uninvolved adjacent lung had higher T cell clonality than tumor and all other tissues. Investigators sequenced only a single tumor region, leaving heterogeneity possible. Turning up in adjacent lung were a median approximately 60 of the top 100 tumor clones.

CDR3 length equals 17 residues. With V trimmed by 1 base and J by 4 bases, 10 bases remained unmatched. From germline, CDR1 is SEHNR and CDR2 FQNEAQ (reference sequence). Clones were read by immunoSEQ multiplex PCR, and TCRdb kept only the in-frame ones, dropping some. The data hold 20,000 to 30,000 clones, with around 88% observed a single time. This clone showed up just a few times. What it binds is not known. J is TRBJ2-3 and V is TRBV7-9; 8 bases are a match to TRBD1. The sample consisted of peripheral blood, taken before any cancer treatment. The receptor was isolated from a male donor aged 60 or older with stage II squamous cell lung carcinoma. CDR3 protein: CASSLGGLTGVPDTQYF. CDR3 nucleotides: TGTGCCAGCAGCTTAGGGGGTCTGACAGGGGTCCCAGATACGCAGTATTTT.